A selection of T cell receptor beta chains follows, all from one sample in a study of CD8 T cells in Susac syndrome. TCRdb reprocessed the immunoSEQ multiplex PCR reads with MiXCR, giving one entry per CDR3 protein. The table has 100,000 to 150,000 distinct CDR3 sequences, approximately 93% seen once; the top ten hold roughly 0.32%. The sample comprised CD8+ T cells from PBMCs. The receptors originated from a human donor with multiple sclerosis. Each CDR3 is given with its conserved first and last residue. Fields, in order: V gene, J gene, D gene, clone size, CDR3 protein, CDR3 DNA. The D gene is left open where the match is weak. Expanded clones get a size class; other rows say once, few or many, or leave the size out.

>TRBV5-1|TRBJ1-4|.|.
CASSLVVTGFATNEKLFF
TGCGCCAGCAGCTTGGTAGTCACAGGGTTTGCAACTAATGAAAAACTGTTTTTT
>TRBV3-1|TRBJ2-1|.|.
CASSQGTGAYNEQFF
TGTGCCAGCAGCCAAGGTACGGGAGCCTACAATGAGCAGTTCTTC
>TRBV27|TRBJ2-1|TRBD2|.
CASSLSGGRWQFF
TGTGCCAGCAGTTTAAGCGGCGGGAGGTGGCAGTTCTTC
>TRBV7-9|TRBJ1-2|.|.
CASSLDLRGYGYTF
TGTGCCAGCAGCTTAGACCTCCGGGGCTATGGCTACACCTTC
>TRBV10-3|TRBJ1-2|.|.
CAISESGPPRGYTF
TGTGCCATCAGTGAGTCGGGACCGCCCCGTGGCTACACCTTC
>TRBV15|TRBJ1-2|.|.
CATSRDTSDPYGYTF
TGTGCCACCAGCAGAGATACCTCTGACCCCTATGGCTACACCTTC
>TRBV7-9|TRBJ2-4|.|.
CASSPRGSIVAKNIQYF
TGTGCCAGCAGCCCCCGTGGCAGCATCGTTGCCAAAAACATTCAGTACTTC
>TRBV4-1|TRBJ2-7|TRBD2|.
CASSQGPAGGYEQYF
TGCGCCAGCAGCCAAGGACCAGCGGGGGGCTACGAGCAGTACTTC
>TRBV2|TRBJ2-3|TRBD2|.
CASSEMGGRTDTQYF
TGTGCCAGCAGTGAGATGGGCGGGAGGACCGATACGCAGTATTTT
>TRBV29-1|TRBJ2-3|TRBD2|.
CSVEDRSEGGRVGHTQYF
TGCAGCGTTGAAGACCGGAGCGAGGGCGGGAGGGTAGGACATACGCAGTATTTT
>TRBV12-3/TRBV12-4|TRBJ2-5|.|.
CASSRTQETQYF
TGTGCCAGCAGCCGGACACAGGAGACCCAGTACTTC
>TRBV20-1|TRBJ2-1|.|.
CSARDGRGRKYEQFF
TGCAGTGCTAGAGATGGGAGGGGGCGTAAATATGAGCAGTTCTTC
>TRBV10-3|TRBJ2-2|TRBD2|.
CAISGPGGQNTGELFF
TGTGCCATCAGTGGACCGGGGGGGCAGAACACCGGGGAGCTGTTTTTT
>TRBV20-1|TRBJ2-3|TRBD2|.
CSARDGTSGGDTQYF
TGCAGTGCTAGGGACGGGACTAGCGGGGGAGATACGCAGTATTTT
>TRBV30|TRBJ2-2|.|.
CAWKSATGELFF
TGTGCCTGGAAGTCGGCCACCGGGGAGCTGTTTTTT
>TRBV14|TRBJ1-1|TRBD1|.
CASSPGQGSKTEAFF
TGTGCCAGCAGCCCGGGACAGGGGTCGAAGACTGAAGCTTTCTTT
>TRBV11-3|TRBJ1-2|.|.
CASSLRPGSSYTF
TGTGCCAGCAGCCTGAGACCGGGGTCGAGCTACACCTTC
>TRBV6-2/TRBV6-3|TRBJ1-5|.|.
CASGRINQPQHF
TGTGCCAGCGGCAGGATTAATCAGCCCCAGCATTTT
>TRBV5-1|TRBJ1-1|.|.
CASSQTGTLVEAFF
TGCGCCAGCAGCCAAACCGGGACATTGGTGGAAGCTTTCTTT
>TRBV7-2|TRBJ2-1|.|.
CASSLSLGSYNEQFF
TGTGCCAGCAGCTTATCACTCGGCTCCTACAATGAGCAGTTCTTC
>TRBV29-1|TRBJ2-7|TRBD1|.
CSVSGRDRVSEQYF
TGCAGCGTTTCTGGCCGGGACAGGGTCTCCGAGCAGTACTTC
>TRBV19|TRBJ2-5|TRBD1|.
CASSIPDRGEETQYF
TGTGCCAGTAGTATCCCAGACAGGGGTGAAGAGACCCAGTACTTC
>TRBV25-1|TRBJ2-5|.|.
CASSEFGREETQYF
TGTGCCAGCAGTGAATTCGGCAGGGAGGAGACCCAGTACTTC
>TRBV4-1|TRBJ1-1|TRBD1|.
CASSRTQGAGTEAFF
TGCGCCAGCAGCCGGACCCAGGGGGCGGGGACTGAAGCTTTCTTT
>TRBV7-9|TRBJ2-7|.|.
CASSWEDEQYF
TGTGCCAGCAGCTGGGAGGACGAGCAGTACTTC
>TRBV9|TRBJ2-2|.|.
CASSARDRWNTGELFF
TGTGCCAGCAGCGCGAGAGACAGGTGGAACACCGGGGAGCTGTTTTTT
>TRBV19|TRBJ1-3|.|.
CASSEPYRAAGNTIYF
TGTGCCAGTAGTGAACCATACAGGGCAGCCGGAAACACCATATATTTT
>TRBV7-9|TRBJ2-7|.|.
CASSHRLRPYEQYF
TGTGCCAGCAGCCACCGGTTAAGGCCCTACGAGCAGTACTTC
>TRBV5-4|TRBJ2-5|.|once
CASSGWGAVETQYF
TGTGCCAGTAGCGGTTGGGGGGCCGTTGAGACCCAGTACTTC
>TRBV7-9|TRBJ2-7|.|.
CASSLDLEYEQYF
TGTGCCAGCAGCTTGGATTTGGAGTACGAGCAGTACTTC
>TRBV24-1|TRBJ2-3|TRBD2|.
CATSAGTSATDTQYF
TGTGCCACCAGTGCAGGGACTAGCGCCACAGATACGCAGTATTTT
>TRBV5-1|TRBJ1-6|TRBD1|.
CASSFRGRSPLHF
TGCGCCAGCAGCTTCAGGGGGAGATCACCCCTCCACTTT
>TRBV9|TRBJ2-7|.|.
CASSPERGQNPYEQYF
TGTGCCAGCAGCCCCGAGCGGGGACAAAATCCCTACGAGCAGTACTTC
>TRBV5-1|TRBJ1-2|.|.
CASSLAGGGGDYGYTF
TGCGCCAGCAGCTTGGCCGGAGGGGGGGGCGACTATGGCTACACCTTC
>TRBV5-1|TRBJ1-2|.|.
CASSLANGQGYTF
TGCGCCAGCAGCTTGGCGAACGGCCAGGGCTACACCTTC
>TRBV27|TRBJ2-2|.|.
CASSKTGELFF
TGTGCCAGCAGTAAGACCGGGGAGCTGTTTTTT
>TRBV14|TRBJ2-5|.|once
CASSQDFGGPETQYF
TGTGCCAGCAGCCAAGATTTTGGGGGGCCAGAGACCCAGTACTTC
>TRBV29-1|TRBJ1-1|.|.
CSVDRWGARRNTEAFF
TGCAGCGTTGATCGTTGGGGGGCACGGCGGAACACTGAAGCTTTCTTT
>TRBV12-3/TRBV12-4|TRBJ1-1|TRBD1|.
CASSDRGLHPEAFF
TGTGCCAGCAGTGACAGGGGGCTTCACCCTGAAGCTTTCTTT
>TRBV20-1|TRBJ1-3|.|.
CSAREFSSFSGNTIYF
TGCAGTGCTAGAGAGTTCAGCAGCTTCTCTGGAAACACCATATATTTT
>TRBV13|TRBJ2-1|.|.
CASSLDQGRGYNEQFF
TGTGCCAGCAGCTTAGATCAGGGTAGGGGGTACAATGAGCAGTTCTTC
>TRBV24-1|TRBJ1-5|TRBD1|.
CATSEGGQGEPQHF
TGTGCCACCAGTGAGGGGGGGCAGGGGGAGCCCCAGCATTTT
>TRBV9|TRBJ2-3|.|.
CASSLVGRSDTQYF
TGTGCCAGCAGCCTAGTGGGGAGATCAGATACGCAGTATTTT
>TRBV7-7|TRBJ2-5|.|few
CASSLGPVRGKETQYF
TGTGCTAGCAGCTTAGGCCCGGTTAGGGGTAAAGAGACCCAGTACTTC
>TRBV4-1|TRBJ1-2|.|.
CASSTHTGSAYGYTF
TGCGCCAGCAGCACCCACACAGGGAGCGCGTATGGCTACACCTTC
>TRBV28|TRBJ1-2|TRBD1|.
CASRKGGSGTF
TGTGCCAGCAGAAAAGGGGGCTCGGGAACCTTC
>TRBV7-8|TRBJ2-4|.|.
CASSVQGRRSGNIQYF
TGTGCCAGCAGCGTTCAGGGCCGGCGTTCGGGAAACATTCAGTACTTC
>TRBV7-3|TRBJ2-5|TRBD2|.
CASSLNPSGGAQETQYF
TGTGCCAGCAGCTTAAACCCCAGCGGGGGGGCCCAGGAGACCCAGTACTTC
>TRBV29-1|TRBJ2-1|TRBD2|.
CSVKGLWGGNEQFF
TGCAGCGTTAAGGGATTATGGGGGGGAAATGAGCAGTTCTTC
>TRBV6-5|TRBJ1-1|TRBD1|.
CASSPGTGTEAFF
TGTGCCAGCAGCCCCGGGACAGGCACTGAAGCTTTCTTT
>TRBV10-3|TRBJ2-1|TRBD2|.
CAISEFSGSSYNEQFF
TGTGCCATCAGTGAGTTTAGCGGGAGCTCCTACAATGAGCAGTTCTTC
>TRBV3-1|TRBJ2-2|.|.
CASSQDGATLTTGELFF
TGTGCCAGCAGCCAAGATGGTGCGACACTGACCACCGGGGAGCTGTTTTTT
>TRBV4-1|TRBJ2-3|.|.
CASSQREGWVTDTQYF
TGCGCCAGCAGCCAACGTGAGGGGTGGGTCACAGATACGCAGTATTTT
>TRBV9|TRBJ2-1|.|.
CASSPQGGAGYLGEQFF
TGTGCCAGCAGCCCCCAAGGGGGGGCGGGATACCTTGGAGAGCAGTTCTTC
>TRBV27|TRBJ1-4|.|once
CASRPFGRKTNEKLFF
TGTGCCAGCAGGCCATTCGGACGAAAGACTAATGAAAAACTGTTTTTT
>TRBV5-1|TRBJ1-1|TRBD1|.
CASSVDRVTRMNTEAFF
TGCGCCAGCAGCGTCGACAGGGTAACGAGGATGAACACTGAAGCTTTCTTT
>TRBV7-8|TRBJ1-4|.|.
CASSLGSAGEEKLFF
TGTGCCAGCAGCTTAGGTTCGGCAGGGGAGGAAAAACTGTTTTTT
>TRBV9|TRBJ2-2|.|.
CASSEPRTTGELFF
TGTGCCAGCAGCGAGCCCCGGACGACCGGGGAGCTGTTTTTT
>TRBV9|TRBJ2-7|.|.
CASSAQESYEQYF
TGTGCCAGCAGCGCACAGGAATCCTACGAGCAGTACTTC
>TRBV23-1|TRBJ1-3|.|few
CASSQGTNTIYF
TGCGCCAGCAGTCAAGGGACAAACACCATATATTTT